Presented here are 30 T cell receptor beta chains from one specimen sequenced in a study of blood T cell repertoires in COVID-19. TCRdb's copy holds only in-frame clones and misses some; the assay was immunoSEQ multiplex PCR. The sample holds around 240,000 clones, roughly 85% seen once. The specimen sequenced was peripheral blood. These receptors were obtained from a man between 40 and 49 years old with acute or convalescent COVID-19.

This chain uses TRBV5-6 with TRBJ2-7; 10 bases are a match to TRBD1. The CDR3 covers 15 residues. The germline CDR1 and CDR2 sequences are SGHDT and YYEEEE. Trimming cost V 5 bases and J 5 bases; bases outside gene matches: 10. CDR3 amino acids: CASSYRGQGRHEQYF. As DNA, the CDR3 is TGTGCCAGCAGTTACCGGGGACAGGGGAGGCACGAGCAGTACTTC.

V and J are TRBV6-6 and TRBJ1-6, with unresolved D. CDR3 length equals 17 residues. The germline CDR1 and CDR2 sequences are MNHNY and SVGAGI (reference sequence). The V and J ends lost 5 bases and 4 bases respectively, with 18 bases between them. CDR3 in amino acids: CASSHEPGSAYNSPLHF. The CDR3 nucleotides read TGTGCCAGCAGTCACGAGCCGGGATCCGCTTATAATTCACCCCTCCACTTT.

This clone was detected only once. The J gene is TRBJ1-1, the V gene TRBV3-1 (or the pseudogene TRBV3-2); possible D gene TRBD1, 5 bases. Trimming took 4 bases from V and 5 from J, leaving 11 bases between them. Germline CDR1 and CDR2: LGHDT and YNNKEL (reference sequence). The CDR3 is made up of 13 amino acids. CDR3 in amino acids: CASSPDGGTEAFF. In nucleotides, the CDR3 is TGTGCCAGCAGCCCTGATGGGGGGACTGAAGCTTTCTTT.

The chain couples TRBV5-4 to TRBJ2-3; 12 bases are shared with TRBD2. This CDR3 has 16 amino acids. J gave up 2 bases and V 5 bases, and 6 bases lay outside the gene matches. Germline CDR1 SGHNT, CDR2 YYREEE (reference sequence). The CDR3 here is CASRPGTSGYTDTQYF. CDR3 sequence (DNA): TGTGCCAGCAGGCCCGGGACTAGCGGGTACACAGATACGCAGTATTTT.

For the CDR3, the DNA is TGTGCCAGCAGTTTTCGGAGGGGCTCGGGCTACACCTTC. Its protein product is CASSFRRGSGYTF. This chain connects TRBV27 to TRBJ1-2; the D gene is possibly TRBD1 (5 bases). Germline CDR1 reads MNHEY; CDR2 reads SMNVEV (reference sequence). V was clipped by 3 bases and J by 8 bases, with 13 bases between them. The CDR3 extends over 13 amino acids.

This chain uses TRBV27 with TRBJ2-2; D possibly corresponds to TRBD2 (5 bases). This CDR3 is built from 17 residues. V was cut by 6 bases and J by 2 bases, with 19 bases left in between. CDR1 is MNHEY, CDR2 SMNVEV, per germline (reference sequence). The CDR3 loop reads CASRPRGGWGNTGELFF. The DNA for the CDR3 is TGTGCCAGCAGACCCCGTGGCGGGTGGGGAAACACCGGGGAGCTGTTTTTT.

The gene calls are TRBV3-1 (or the pseudogene TRBV3-2) and TRBJ1-1; the D is unclear. The CDR3 is made up of 13 amino acids. With 4 bases removed from V and 8 bases from J, the gap between germline ends came to 14 bases. Germline values: CDR1 LGHDT, CDR2 YNNKEL (reference sequence). The CDR3 loop is CASSRKRGSEAFF. The DNA of the CDR3 is TGTGCCAGCAGCCGAAAGAGAGGGTCCGAAGCTTTCTTT.

The chain employs TRBV5-1 and TRBJ1-1; D is perhaps TRBD1 (5 bases). From germline, CDR1 is SGHRS and CDR2 YFSETQ. V was shortened by 1 base and J by 12 bases, with 13 bases between the two germline ends. This CDR3 comprises 12 residues. The CDR3 spells CASSLMQGVPFF. DNA of the CDR3: TGCGCCAGCAGCTTGATGCAGGGTGTGCCTTTCTTT.

This chain joins TRBV5-8 and TRBJ1-4; D might be TRBD1 (6 bases). Trimming removed 7 bases at V and 6 bases at J, with 16 bases between. Looked up from germline, CDR1 is SGHTS and CDR2 is YDEGEE. CDR3 length equals 14 residues. DNA for the CDR3: TGTGCCAGCGATGTTGGACAGCCCGATGAAAAACTGTTTTTT. This encodes CASDVGQPDEKLFF.

V usage is TRBV13 and J usage is TRBJ2-1, with 11 bases aligning to TRBD1. The length of the CDR3 is 16 residues. Germline V gene lookup returns CDR1 PRHDT and CDR2 FYEKMQ (reference sequence). J was trimmed by 8 bases and V by 0 bases; bases with no gene match: 6. The CDR3 loop is CASSLGTGQGDYEQFF. As DNA, the CDR3 is TGTGCCAGCAGCTTAGGCACGGGACAGGGGGATTATGAGCAGTTCTTC. Looking up the rest from reference TRBV13 and TRBJ2-1 gives the full variable domain: AAGVIQSPRHLIKEKRETATLKCYPIPRHDTVYWYQQGPGQDPQFLISFYEKMQSDKGSIPDRFSAQQFSDYHSELNMSSLELGDSALYFCASSLGTGQGDYEQFFGPGTRLTVL.

The chain joins TRBV10-1 to TRBJ2-7; 7 bases are shared with TRBD1. Losses at the gene ends were 6 bases for V and 3 bases for J; bases not matched to a gene: 8. Germline V gene sequence: CDR1 WNHNN, CDR2 SYGVQD (reference sequence). This CDR3 is 14 amino acids long. The CDR3 region is CASRPGQQVYEQYF. The CDR3 bases are TGCGCCAGCAGACCGGGACAGCAAGTCTACGAGCAGTACTTC.

The CDR3 loop reads CASTPGQTQETQYF. The CDR3 nucleotides are TGTGCCAGCACCCCGGGACAGACCCAAGAGACCCAGTACTTC. The rearrangement links TRBV2 to TRBJ2-5, with 7 bases matching TRBD1. The CDR3 is 14 amino acids. V was pared by 7 bases and J by 1 base, with 6 bases of the junction left unmatched. Germline CDR1 is SNHLY and CDR2 is FYNNEI.

The rearrangement joins TRBV7-9 to TRBJ2-1, with D unclear. The germline CDR1 and CDR2 sequences are SEHNR and FQNEAQ (reference sequence). The CDR3 is 12 residues long. V lost 2 bases to trimming and J lost 6 bases, with 5 bases between them. The CDR3 coding sequence is TGTGCCAGCAGCTTACCAGGCAATGAGCAGTTCTTC. This codes for CASSLPGNEQFF. Looking up the rest from reference TRBV7-9 and TRBJ2-1 gives the full variable domain: DTGVSQNPRHKITKRGQNVTFRCDPISEHNRLYWYRQTLGQGPEFLTYFQNEAQLEKSRLLSDRFSAERPKGSFSTLEIQRTEQGDSAMYLCASSLPGNEQFFGPGTRLTVL.

J is TRBJ2-1 and V is TRBV13, with 11 bases aligning to TRBD1. CDR3 length: 14 residues. Germline-derived CDR1 and CDR2 are PRHDT and FYEKMQ (reference sequence). V shed 6 bases and J 12 bases; nucleotides not matched to a gene: 10. DNA for the CDR3: TGTGCCAGCAGTTATCGGACAGGGGGCCAGGGGCAGTTCTTC. This gives the protein CASSYRTGGQGQFF.

The rearrangement joins TRBV3-1 (or the pseudogene TRBV3-2) to TRBJ2-5; the match to TRBD2 covers 8 bases. V shed 3 bases and J 4 bases; nucleotides not matched to a gene: 10. The CDR3 has 16 amino acids. The V gene's germline CDR1 is LGHDT and CDR2 YNNKEL (reference sequence). The CDR3 region has the DNA TGTGCCAGCAGCCACGTAGGCGGGACTAGTTTAGAGACCCAGTACTTC. Amino acids: CASSHVGGTSLETQYF.

This chain joins TRBV29-1 and TRBJ2-7, with 11 bases lining up with TRBD1. The V segment lost 5 bases and the J segment 4 bases; nucleotides outside the gene matches: 7. The germline CDR1 and CDR2 sequences are SQVTM and ANQGSEA. This CDR3 region has 14 residues. The CDR3 coding sequence is TGCAGCGTTAGGGGGACAGGGGGGACGTACGAGCAGTACTTC. Amino acids: CSVRGTGGTYEQYF.

This chain links TRBV6-5 with TRBJ2-1, with 8 positions matching TRBD1. Germline lookup yields CDR1 MNHEY and CDR2 SVGAGI. CDR3 length equals 15 residues. V was pared by 2 bases and J by 1 base, with 1 base of the junction left unmatched. CDR3 bases: TGTGCCAGCAGTTACCGGGACAGGTCCTACAATGAGCAGTTCTTC. Amino acids: CASSYRDRSYNEQFF.

The chain couples TRBV29-1 to TRBJ2-1; D unresolved. Trimming took off 3 bases at V and 6 bases at J, with 12 bases between the two ends. This CDR3 contains 13 residues. Germline values: CDR1 SQVTM, CDR2 ANQGSEA. CDR3 sequence: CSVESRAGNEQFF. CDR3 DNA sequence: TGCAGCGTTGAGTCGCGAGCAGGCAATGAGCAGTTCTTC.

This rearrangement joins TRBV5-8 to TRBJ2-7, with D possibly TRBD2 on 5 matching bases. This CDR3 is built from 14 residues. Germline assignment: CDR1 SGHTS and CDR2 YDEGEE. Trimming left V 3 bases short and J 4 bases short, with 14 bases between. The CDR3 reads CASSYRAEGYEQYF. The CDR3 nucleotides read TGTGCCAGCAGCTATCGGGCCGAGGGTTACGAGCAGTACTTC. The variable domain in full, with the rest retrieved from reference TRBV5-8 and TRBJ2-7, is EAGVTQSPTHLIKTRGQQATLRCSPISGHTSVYWYQQALGLGLQFLLWYDEGEERNRGNFPPRFSGRQFPNYSSELNVNALELEDSALYLCASSYRAEGYEQYFGPGTRLTVT.

The J gene is TRBJ2-2, the V gene TRBV7-3; D is uncertain. Trimming shortened V by 4 bases and J by 6 bases, and 9 bases separated the two germline ends. This CDR3 region has 13 residues. CDR1 is SGHTA, CDR2 FQGTGA, per germline. CDR3 in DNA: TGTGCCAGCAGCTCCAAGTCGGCCGGGGAGCTGTTTTTT. The encoded protein is CASSSKSAGELFF.

The V gene is TRBV18, the J gene TRBJ1-5, with 8 bases fitting TRBD1. Germline V CDR1 and CDR2: KGHSH, LQKENI. The CDR3 spans 15 residues. Unmatched junction bases numbered 7, after V lost 6 bases and J lost 3 bases. This CDR3 is CASSLNRGDNQPQHF. In DNA, the CDR3 is TGTGCCAGCTCCCTAAACAGGGGGGACAATCAGCCCCAGCATTTT. Using reference TRBV18 and TRBJ1-5 for the parts outside the CDR3, the full variable domain is NAGVMQNPRHLVRRRGQEARLRCSPMKGHSHVYWYRQLPEEGLKFMVYLQKENIIDESGMPKERFSAEFPKEGPSILRIQQVVRGDSAAYFCASSLNRGDNQPQHFGDGTRLSIL.

The genes are TRBV19 and TRBJ2-5; 7 bases are a match to TRBD1. The CDR3 has 16 amino acids. V trimming: 5 bases; J trimming: 0 bases; junction bases outside the gene matches: 9. Germline CDR1 and CDR2: LNHDA and SQIVND (reference sequence). CDR3 sequence: CASSAAGTANQETQYF. The DNA for the CDR3 is TGTGCCAGTAGTGCTGCTGGGACAGCTAACCAAGAGACCCAGTACTTC.

V usage is TRBV12-3 or TRBV12-4 and J usage is TRBJ2-7; D not resolved. The germline V and J ends were trimmed by 6 bases and 4 bases, with 7 bases remaining between them. The CDR3 totals 11 residues. DNA of the CDR3: TGTGCCAGCAGATCAGCGTACGAGCAGTACTTC. This sequence encodes CASRSAYEQYF.

The CDR3 DNA reads as TGTGCCCGGGAGGCGCGCGGGGGGCTGTTGGATACGCAGTATTTT. Amino acid sequence: CAREARGGLLDTQYF. The chain carries TRBV30 and TRBJ2-3; 8 nucleotides agree with TRBD2. CDR1 is GTSNPN and CDR2 is SVGIG in the germline V gene (reference sequence). The CDR3 contains 15 residues. Unmatched junction bases numbered 16, after V lost 8 bases and J lost 6 bases.

The chain links TRBV5-8 to TRBJ1-4; D is perhaps TRBD1 (6 bases). This CDR3 region has 17 residues. Germline V gene data show CDR1 as SGHTS and CDR2 as YDEGEE. Trimming removed 0 bases at V and 7 bases at J, with 19 bases between. DNA of the CDR3: TGTGCCAGCAGCTTGGACAGGGATCAAGGTTTTGTTGAAAAACTGTTTTTT. Its protein is CASSLDRDQGFVEKLFF.

The chain carries TRBV14 and TRBJ1-2, with 8 nucleotides matching TRBD1. This CDR3 contains 14 residues. The J segment lost 8 bases and the V segment lost 2 bases, leaving 7 bases of the junction unmatched. Germline V lookup: CDR1 SGHDN, CDR2 FVKESK. CDR3 sequence reads: CASSQRQGNMGYTF. The CDR3 DNA reads as TGTGCCAGCAGCCAACGACAGGGGAATATGGGCTACACCTTC.

The chain has TRBV6-1 and TRBJ1-2; D is undetermined. Trimming took 1 base from V and 0 from J, leaving 6 bases between them. The germline CDR1 and CDR2 sequences are MNHNS and SASEGT. This CDR3 has 14 residues. CDR3 sequence (DNA): TGTGCCAGCAGTGAAGGGGCAGCTAACTATGGCTACACCTTC. Translation: CASSEGAANYGYTF.

The V and J genes are TRBV6-1 and TRBJ1-2; D gene unclear. Germline-derived CDR1 and CDR2 are MNHNS and SASEGT. V gave up 2 bases and J gave up 5 bases, with 9 bases separating them. This CDR3 has 13 residues. The CDR3 coding sequence is TGTGCCAGCAGTGAATACGGGTCGTATGGCTACACCTTC. It translates to CASSEYGSYGYTF.

V is TRBV18 and J is TRBJ1-1; D gene uncertain. V was clipped by 2 bases and J by 0 bases, with 4 bases between them. The germline gives CDR1 KGHSH, CDR2 LQKENI. The CDR3 sequence is 13 residues long. The CDR3 reads CASSPTVNTEAFF. CDR3 DNA: TGTGCCAGCTCACCAACGGTGAACACTGAAGCTTTCTTT.

The chain combines TRBV6-5 with TRBJ1-2, with TRBD1 matching over 10 bases. V lost 6 bases, J lost 7 bases, and 8 bases stayed unmatched. This CDR3 is 14 amino acids long. Per germline, CDR1 MNHEY and CDR2 SVGAGI. CDR3: CASRSPGQGSGYTF. The CDR3 DNA reads TGTGCCAGCAGAAGTCCGGGACAGGGGAGTGGCTACACCTTC.